Presented here are 26 T cell receptor beta chains from one specimen sequenced in a study of blood T cells in healthy people across ages. The authors ran a second PCR of 7 to 11 cycles using a sample-barcoded 5' primer and a J-beta primer mix. TCRdb independently ran MiXCR on the 5' RACE reads; one entry per CDR3 protein. The data contain around 1.5 million distinct CDR3 sequences, roughly 64% of them singletons. The source material was blood. The receptors stem from a man younger than 35 in good health.

The rearrangement joins TRBV30 to TRBJ2-7, with 9 bases matching TRBD1. This CDR3 comprises 15 residues. With V trimmed by 3 bases and J by 2 bases, 8 bases remained unmatched. Germline CDR1 is GTSNPN and CDR2 is SVGIG (reference sequence). For the CDR3, the DNA is TGTGCCTGGAGGATCGGACAGGGGCGGACCTACGAGCAGTACTTC. This gives the protein CAWRIGQGRTYEQYF.

This clonotype has a single count. This chain connects TRBV3-1 to TRBJ1-5, with TRBD1 matching over 8 bases. The CDR3 is 16 residues long. The V gene's germline CDR1 is LGHDT and CDR2 YNNKEL (reference sequence). V trimming: 4 bases; J trimming: 2 bases; junction bases outside the gene matches: 7. Written as DNA, the CDR3 is TGTGCCAGCAGCCGAGCGGGGACAGGCGGCAATCAGCCCCAGCATTTT. This sequence encodes CASSRAGTGGNQPQHF.

The table lists this clonotype with a few counts. This chain connects TRBV6-6 to TRBJ1-5, with TRBD1 as a possible D gene (5 bases). In germline, CDR1 is MNHNY, CDR2 SVGAGI (reference sequence). This CDR3 has 16 amino acids. V was clipped by 7 bases and J by 3 bases, with 19 bases between them. The DNA of the CDR3 is TGTGCCAGCACCAACGCTCCGGGGGGGGTCAATCAGCCCCAGCATTTT. Protein product: CASTNAPGGVNQPQHF.

This clonotype was recorded only once. The rearrangement joins TRBV4-1 to TRBJ1-3; the D is unclear. Germline V gene lookup returns CDR1 MGHRA and CDR2 YSYEKL. V shed 2 bases and J shed 0 bases, with 8 bases lying between them. The CDR3 covers 15 residues. The CDR3, as DNA: TGCGCCAGCAGCCAATCGCCCGCCTCTGGAAACACCATATATTTT. Translation: CASSQSPASGNTIYF.

Only a few counts were recorded for this clonotype. The V call is TRBV6-6, the J call TRBJ2-1, with 13 bases fitting TRBD2. The germline V gene encodes CDR1 MNHNY and CDR2 SVGAGI (reference sequence). J gave up 12 bases and V 4 bases, and 9 bases lay outside the gene matches. CDR3 length: 15 residues. CDR3 sequence: CASSFQTSGRPRQFF. The CDR3 DNA reads as TGTGCCAGCAGTTTCCAGACTAGCGGGAGGCCGCGGCAGTTCTTC.

The chain is built from TRBV20-1 and TRBJ1-6, with D possibly being TRBD1 (6 bases). V lost 6 bases and J 11 bases, leaving 17 bases between the germline ends. CDR1 and CDR2 (germline): DFQATT, SNEGSKA (reference sequence). This CDR3 has 13 residues. The CDR3 sequence: CSAPKGGEAPLHF. DNA of the CDR3: TGCAGTGCCCCAAAGGGGGGAGAAGCACCCCTCCACTTT.

This chain connects TRBV7-9 to TRBJ2-7, with a weak D call TRBD1 (5 bases). CDR1 is SEHNR, CDR2 FQNEAQ, per germline (reference sequence). The CDR3 extends over 15 amino acids. The germline V and J ends were trimmed by 4 bases and 0 bases, with 13 bases remaining between them. The CDR3 loop is CASSSRQPSSYEQYF. DNA of the CDR3: TGTGCCAGCAGCTCAAGACAGCCGAGCTCCTACGAGCAGTACTTC. Combining the CDR3 with reference TRBV7-9 and TRBJ2-7 gives the whole variable domain DTGVSQNPRHKITKRGQNVTFRCDPISEHNRLYWYRQTLGQGPEFLTYFQNEAQLEKSRLLSDRFSAERPKGSFSTLEIQRTEQGDSAMYLCASSSRQPSSYEQYFGPGTRLTVT.

The J gene is TRBJ2-1, the V gene TRBV4-3, with no clear D. The CDR3 length is 17 residues. Trimming left V 5 bases short and J 3 bases short, with 20 bases between. The germline V gene has CDR1 LGHNA and CDR2 YSLEER. Written as DNA, the CDR3 is TGCGCCAGCAGCGCCCTGCTGGGGTCCGAGCTCTACAATGAGCAGTTCTTC. It yields the protein CASSALLGSELYNEQFF.

This clonotype appeared a single time. The V call is TRBV7-2, the J call TRBJ1-5; tentatively, D is TRBD1 (6 bases). The CDR3 contains 14 residues. V was cut by 4 bases and J by 9 bases, with 16 bases left in between. CDR1 is SGHTA and CDR2 is FQGNSA in the germline V gene. In nucleotides, the CDR3 is TGTGCCAGCAGCTCCACAGGGCCGGGTCGGCCCCAGCATTTT. This gives the protein CASSSTGPGRPQHF.

The chain is built from TRBV11-2 and TRBJ2-6, with D hard to call. The CDR3 is 17 residues long. Germline lookup yields CDR1 SGHAT and CDR2 FQNNGV. V was cut by 5 bases and J by 0 bases, with 14 bases left in between. The CDR3 DNA reads TGTGCCAGCAGCCCAGTTAAGGGAAACTCTGGGGCCAACGTCCTGACTTTC. Amino acid sequence: CASSPVKGNSGANVLTF.

V and J are TRBV28 and TRBJ1-2; no firm D call. Between the trimmed V and J ends, which lost 5 bases and 5 bases, there was a span of 15 bases. The CDR3 is 14 amino acids. CDR1 MDHEN and CDR2 SYDVKM come from the germline V gene. Here the CDR3 DNA reads TGTGCCAGCAGTAGGACCAGAGGAAGGTATGGCTACACCTTC. Amino acids: CASSRTRGRYGYTF.

The chain combines TRBV10-3 with TRBJ2-7; 7 bases match TRBD1. Judging by the DNA end, TRBJ2-5 fits better; the J call may be wrong. CDR1 and CDR2 from the germline V gene are ENHRY and SYGVKD. The CDR3 has 14 residues. In DNA form, the CDR3 reads TGTGCCATCAGATCGACAGGGTCGCTGGAGACCCAGTACTTC. Translating gives CAIRSTGSLETQYF.

CDR3 bases: TGTGCCAGCAGCCATATTGTGCGGCTAGCGGGAGTTTTATACAATGAGCAGTTCTTC. Residues: CASSHIVRLAGVLYNEQFF. The chain uses TRBV3-1 and TRBJ2-1, with TRBD2 matching over 10 bases. The ends lost 3 bases at V and 4 bases at J; junction bases unmatched: 15. Germline loops: CDR1 LGHDT, CDR2 YNNKEL (reference sequence). The CDR3 has 19 amino acids.

This clonotype was detected only a few times. The chain is built from TRBV20-1 and TRBJ2-7; possibly TRBD1 for D (5 bases). This CDR3 has 12 amino acids. Between the trimmed V and J ends, which lost 6 bases and 1 base, there was a span of 10 bases. CDR1 is DFQATT and CDR2 is SNEGSKA in the germline V gene (reference sequence). CDR3 region: CSAARTSYEQYF. For the CDR3, the DNA is TGCAGTGCGGCTAGGACATCCTACGAGCAGTACTTC.

CDR3 coding DNA: TGCGCCAGCAGCTTGGAGGGGAGTCCCTACAATGAGCAGTTCTTC. Encoded protein: CASSLEGSPYNEQFF. The gene calls are TRBV5-1 and TRBJ2-1; either TRBD1 or TRBD2 may supply D (5 bases each). Germline V gives CDR1 SGHRS, CDR2 YFSETQ. This CDR3 has 15 residues. The V end was cut by 0 bases, the J end by 2 bases, with 9 bases between.

This clonotype has just a few counts. The rearrangement links TRBV5-1 to TRBJ2-3; D perhaps matches TRBD1 (5 bases). V shed 0 bases and J shed 2 bases, with 10 bases lying between them. This CDR3 is built from 15 residues. The V gene's germline CDR1 is SGHRS and CDR2 YFSETQ. CDR3 nucleotides: TGCGCCAGCAGCTTGGATGGCAGGGTCACAGATACGCAGTATTTT. Amino acids: CASSLDGRVTDTQYF.

The chain has TRBV7-8 and TRBJ2-7; D is possibly TRBD1 or TRBD2 (6 bases each). V lost 2 bases and J 0 bases, leaving 14 bases between the germline ends. The germline V gene has CDR1 SGHVS and CDR2 FQNEAQ. The CDR3 totals 16 residues. The CDR3 DNA is TGTGCCAGCAGCTTATTAGGGGGGCCCTTCTCCTACGAGCAGTACTTC. It codes for CASSLLGGPFSYEQYF.

In this sample, this clonotype turned up once. This chain connects TRBV6-6 to TRBJ2-4, with TRBD2 matching over 10 bases. CDR1 and CDR2 from the germline V gene are MNHNY and SVGAGI (reference sequence). The CDR3 spans 12 residues. The ends lost 8 bases at V and 15 bases at J; junction bases unmatched: 10. CDR3 nucleotides: TGTGCCAGCGGGGGGAGCGGGGGGGCTTCGTACTTC. It yields the protein CASGGSGGASYF.

This chain joins TRBV12-3 or TRBV12-4 and TRBJ2-6; D gene unclear. The V and J ends lost 5 bases and 4 bases respectively, with 18 bases between them. This CDR3 has 17 residues. CDR3 amino acids: CASSPLSGRAGANVLTF. Here the CDR3 DNA reads TGTGCCAGCAGTCCCCTCTCGGGTAGGGCCGGGGCCAACGTCCTGACTTTC.

As for this clonotype: One end of the junction fails to match germline, which may point to a read error. This chain uses TRBV3-1 with TRBJ2-3; D is uncertain. Germline V gene sequence: CDR1 LGHDT, CDR2 YNNKEL (reference sequence). The CDR3 covers 13 residues. In DNA, the CDR3 is TGTGCCGGCAGCCAAGATGCTTTAGATACGCAGTATTTT. Translating it yields CAGSQDALDTQYF.

This chain joins TRBV28 and TRBJ1-2; no firm D call. Germline CDR1 reads MDHEN; CDR2 reads SYDVKM. V was trimmed by 6 bases and J by 8 bases, leaving 10 bases between them. The CDR3 has 11 amino acids. CDR3 DNA: TGTGCCAGCAGAACACTGGAGGGCTACACCTTC. The encoded protein is CASRTLEGYTF.

This clonotype was seen repeatedly, ten times or more. The chain carries TRBV20-1 and TRBJ2-7, with 9 bases lining up with TRBD1. In germline, CDR1 is DFQATT, CDR2 SNEGSKA (reference sequence). With 5 bases clipped from V and 3 bases from J, the junction kept 8 bases outside the gene matches. The CDR3 consists of 14 residues. The CDR3 sequence is CSAPGTGLNYEQYF. CDR3 in DNA: TGCAGTGCTCCGGGGACAGGGCTTAACTACGAGCAGTACTTC.

V usage is TRBV11-2 and J usage is TRBJ2-5, with a tentative D call TRBD2 (5 bases). The germline V and J ends were trimmed by 4 bases and 5 bases, with 17 bases remaining between them. The germline gives CDR1 SGHAT, CDR2 FQNNGV. This CDR3 contains 15 residues. Written as DNA, the CDR3 is TGTGCCAGCAGCTCACTTCCGGGGATGATTGAGACCCAGTACTTC. Protein sequence: CASSSLPGMIETQYF. The full variable domain, with the rest looked up from reference TRBV11-2 and TRBJ2-5, is EAGVAQSPRYKIIEKRQSVAFWCNPISGHATLYWYQQILGQGPKLLIQFQNNGVVDDSQLPKDRFSAERLKGVDSTLKIQPAKLEDSAVYLCASSSLPGMIETQYFGPGTRLLVL.

The V and J genes are TRBV6-2 or TRBV6-3 and TRBJ2-1, with 8 bases identical to TRBD2. Germline V gene sequence: CDR1 MNHEY, CDR2 SVGEGT. V shed 7 bases and J 1 base; nucleotides not matched to a gene: 3. The CDR3 is 14 residues long. Written as DNA, the CDR3 is TGTGCCAGCAATAGCGGGACTTCCTACAATGAGCAGTTCTTC. Translating it yields CASNSGTSYNEQFF.

This chain joins TRBV28 and TRBJ2-7, with a possible D match to TRBD1 (5 bases). The V end lost 3 bases, the J end lost 2 bases, and 11 bases lay between the germline ends. Germline values: CDR1 MDHEN, CDR2 SYDVKM. The CDR3 runs to 14 residues. The CDR3 loop reads CASSFIGHPYEQYF. The CDR3 DNA follows: TGTGCCAGCAGTTTCATCGGACATCCCTACGAGCAGTACTTC.

The chain links TRBV24-1 to TRBJ2-3; D possibly corresponds to TRBD2 (7 bases). V was cut by 7 bases and J by 2 bases, with 27 bases left in between. The CDR3 runs to 19 residues. Germline loops: CDR1 KGHDR, CDR2 SFDVKD. The CDR3 bases are TGTGCCACCAGCGAAGCTAGCGGCGGAGGGGGGTGGGCCACAGATACGCAGTATTTT. As protein: CATSEASGGGGWATDTQYF.